One and the same sample provided the 13 T cell receptor beta chains below, sequenced in a study of T cell responses to AZD1222 COVID-19 vaccine. Profiled with immunoSEQ multiplex PCR; TCRdb holds only in-frame clones, not every one. This sample has 90,000 to 150,000 clones, with approximately 90% found just once. The input for sequencing was peripheral blood, taken on day 0 of AZD1222 vaccination. The receptor source for this set is an adult in good health.

The chain combines TRBV2 with TRBJ1-6; TRBD1 is a possible D gene (5 bases). The V gene's germline CDR1 is SNHLY and CDR2 FYNNEI. V was cut by 4 bases and J by 10 bases, with 17 bases left in between. The CDR3 runs to 15 residues. The CDR3 is CASSVGRDFRSPLHF. The DNA for the CDR3 is TGTGCCAGCAGTGTGGGCAGGGATTTTCGATCACCCCTCCACTTT.

The chain carries TRBV4-1 and TRBJ1-4; D may be TRBD1 (6 bases). V was trimmed by 4 bases and J by 4 bases, leaving 10 bases between them. CDR3 length: 14 amino acids. Per germline, CDR1 MGHRA and CDR2 YSYEKL. The CDR3 nucleotides are TGCGCCAGCAGCCTCCGACAGGATAATGAAAAACTGTTTTTT. Translated, it gives CASSLRQDNEKLFF.

This chain connects TRBV18 to TRBJ2-7; perhaps TRBD2 as D (6 bases). Trimming pared 6 bases from V and 3 bases from J, leaving 9 bases between. Germline V lookup: CDR1 KGHSH, CDR2 LQKENI. This CDR3 has 12 residues. This CDR3 is CASSSGGYEQYF. The CDR3 DNA sequence: TGTGCCAGCTCTTCCGGGGGCTACGAGCAGTACTTC.

The CDR3 loop is CASRTSDRVYGYTF. DNA for the CDR3: TGTGCCAGCAGAACCTCGGACAGGGTCTATGGCTACACCTTC. The V and J genes are TRBV27 and TRBJ1-2; 8 nucleotides align to TRBD1. Germline assignment: CDR1 MNHEY and CDR2 SMNVEV (reference sequence). Germline trimming cut 6 bases from V and 4 bases from J; bases unmatched to any gene: 7. There are 14 residues in the CDR3.

The CDR3 nucleotides are TGTGCCAGCATCATAGCGGGAAACAATGAGCAGTTCTTC. It translates to CASIIAGNNEQFF. The V call is TRBV7-9, the J call TRBJ2-1; TRBD2 matches at 8 bases. Germline lookup yields CDR1 SEHNR and CDR2 FQNEAQ (reference sequence). V gave up 7 bases and J gave up 5 bases; unmatched junction bases: 4. The CDR3 is 13 residues long. Together with reference TRBV7-9 and TRBJ2-1, the CDR3 gives the full variable domain: DTGVSQNPRHKITKRGQNVTFRCDPISEHNRLYWYRQTLGQGPEFLTYFQNEAQLEKSRLLSDRFSAERPKGSFSTLEIQRTEQGDSAMYLCASIIAGNNEQFFGPGTRLTVL.

V gene TRBV9 combines with J gene TRBJ2-3; TRBD2 matches 7 bases. Unmatched junction bases numbered 8, after V lost 0 bases and J lost 7 bases. Germline CDR1 SGDLS, CDR2 YYNGEE. The CDR3 sequence is 15 residues long. The CDR3 protein is CASSVAGGTLNTQYF. The DNA for the CDR3 is TGTGCCAGCAGCGTAGCGGGAGGTACCCTCAATACGCAGTATTTT.

The chain has TRBV6-5 and TRBJ1-6; D is ambiguous. Trimming shortened V by 6 bases and J by 9 bases, and 9 bases separated the two germline ends. The germline CDR1 and CDR2 sequences are MNHEY and SVGAGI. This CDR3 spans 12 amino acids. The CDR3 DNA reads as TGTGCCAGCAGGACTGTAGGTTCACCCCTCCACTTT. It encodes CASRTVGSPLHF.

This clone was detected only once. The chain carries TRBV3-1 (or the pseudogene TRBV3-2) and TRBJ2-1, with 7 bases lining up with TRBD2. The CDR3 totals 14 residues. The J segment lost 9 bases and the V segment lost 0 bases, leaving 5 bases of the junction unmatched. Germline CDR1 is LGHDT and CDR2 is YNNKEL (reference sequence). The CDR3 protein is CASSQDSGGSEQFF. In DNA, the CDR3 is TGTGCCAGCAGCCAAGATTCGGGGGGTAGTGAGCAGTTCTTC.

The genes are TRBV21-1 and TRBJ2-5; TRBD2 is the table's D call, not checked against the DNA. TRBV21-1 is labeled a pseudogene. The CDR3 length is 15 residues. CDR3 in DNA: TGTGCCAGCAGCAGCCTACCGCCCGCAAGAGAGACCCAGTACTTC. Amino acid sequence: CASSSLPPARETQYF.

V usage is TRBV6-5 and J usage is TRBJ2-7; D unresolved. Germline V gives CDR1 MNHEY, CDR2 SVGAGI. CDR3 length: 14 residues. The germline V and J ends were trimmed by 10 bases and 2 bases, with 18 bases remaining between them. CDR3 protein: CATESPSFPYEQYF. The CDR3 coding sequence is TGTGCCACGGAAAGCCCGTCCTTCCCCTACGAGCAGTACTTC.

The J gene is TRBJ2-7, the V gene TRBV29-1, with D possibly being TRBD1 (5 bases). This CDR3 is 13 amino acids long. Per the germline V gene, CDR1 is SQVTM and CDR2 is ANQGSEA. V lost 4 bases and J 0 bases, leaving 10 bases between the germline ends. For the CDR3, the DNA is TGCAGCGTTGCCCAGGGATACTCCTACGAGCAGTACTTC. Translation: CSVAQGYSYEQYF.

The chain employs TRBV5-4 and TRBJ2-3; 11 bases agree with TRBD2. Germline-derived CDR1 and CDR2 are SGHNT and YYREEE (reference sequence). V was clipped by 0 bases and J by 6 bases; unmatched bases: 9. This CDR3 region has 17 residues. The CDR3 is CASSLVTSGASLDTQYF. CDR3 DNA sequence: TGTGCCAGCAGCTTGGTGACTAGCGGGGCCTCCTTGGATACGCAGTATTTT.

The chain is built from TRBV7-4 and TRBJ2-4; D not certain. V dropped 2 bases and J dropped 0 bases, with 17 bases sitting between them. CDR3 length: 18 amino acids. Germline CDR1 is SGHVT and CDR2 is SQSDAQ. The CDR3 loop reads CASSLRTHPILAKNIQYF. The CDR3 DNA reads TGTGCCAGCAGCTTAAGAACACACCCGATCTTAGCCAAAAACATTCAGTACTTC.